This T cell receptor beta chain was identified in a study of blood T cell repertoires in COVID-19. In the study overall: Acute and convalescent COVID-19 samples came from the United States, Italy and Spain. PBMCs, B-cell-depleted T cells, or T cells provided the cDNA or gDNA that made up the material.

In the source study's methods: For nucleated cells, counts were estimated from reference gene primer amplification. TCRdb's copy holds only in-frame clones and misses some; the assay was immunoSEQ multiplex PCR. Clone size and V and J calls were adopted from that table, with D and trimming inferred from the DNA. Of about 110,000 clones listed, 80% to 90% are singletons. Deletions cut 1 base from V and 4 bases from J, with 11 bases between. This CDR3 has 15 residues. Per the germline V gene, CDR1 is SNHLY and CDR2 is FYNNEI. The gene calls are TRBV2 and TRBJ1-5; a possible D gene is TRBD1 (5 bases). This sequence was found in an older woman with acute or convalescent COVID-19. Sequenced sample: peripheral blood. The CDR3 nucleotides read TGTGCCAGCAGTGAAGAGAGACAGAGAAATCAGCCCCAGCATTTT. Protein product: CASSEERQRNQPQHF. The entire variable domain, with the rest obtained from reference TRBV2 and TRBJ1-5, is as follows: EPEVTQTPSHQVTQMGQEVILRCVPISNHLYFYWYRQILGQKVEFLVSFYNNEISEKSEIFDDQFSVERPDGSNFTLKIRSTKLEDSAMYFCASSEERQRNQPQHFGDGTRLSIL.